The present T cell receptor (beta chain) was sequenced within a study of blood T cell repertoires in COVID-19. Across the whole study: Sites across the United States, Italy and Spain contributed samples from acute and convalescent COVID-19.

The V and J ends lost 0 bases and 7 bases, in that order; junction bases with no gene match: 1. Germline V gene lookup returns CDR1 SGHRS and CDR2 YFSETQ. The CDR3 runs to 14 residues. Under the authors' procedure: Amplification of reference gene primers provided the estimated nucleated cell counts. TCRdb keeps only in-frame clones here, not all; method: immunoSEQ multiplex PCR. The DNA gave D and trimming, while V, J and clone size come from that table. The sample contains about 240,000 clones, roughly 88% of which appear only once. The source is a man at least 80 years old with acute or convalescent COVID-19. This chain links TRBV5-1 with TRBJ1-4; TRBD1 aligns across 9 bases. Source material: peripheral blood. CDR3 bases: TGCGCCAGCAGCTTGGGGGACAGGGTTGAAAAACTGTTTTTT. It is translated as CASSLGDRVEKLFF. The full variable domain, with the rest looked up from reference TRBV5-1 and TRBJ1-4, is KAGVTQTPRYLIKTRGQQVTLSCSPISGHRSVSWYQQTPGQGLQFLFEYFSETQRNKGNFPGRFSGRQFSNSRSEMNVSTLELGDSALYLCASSLGDRVEKLFFGSGTQLSVL.